One T cell receptor beta chain is described in this entry. The antigen remains undetermined. The CDR3 length is 16 residues. The germline V gene has CDR1 SGHRS and CDR2 YFSETQ. V lost 4 bases to trimming and J lost 11 bases; unmatched junction nucleotides: 15. The data belong to a study of T cells in Graves' hyperthyroidism and ophthalmopathy. Pregnant or lactating patients were excluded, as were those with uncontrolled infection or other autoimmune disease. Orbital computed tomography, thyroid ultrasound, serum thyroxine and TRAb, and clinical symptoms together informed the diagnoses. RNA transcripts served as the template for amplifying TCR beta CDR3 regions. Using the HTBI primer set, a first-round RT-PCR was run on the TCR CDR3. TCRdb processed the multiplex PCR reads anew with MiXCR; each CDR3 protein has one entry. This sample has 490,000 or so distinct CDR3 sequences, with just under 20% found just once.

Study-level results: Also found in blood were most expanded thyroid clonotypes above 0.001.

This TCR was sampled from a man aged 40-49 years with Graves' ophthalmopathy. The rearrangement joins TRBV5-1 to TRBJ1-6, with 7 bases that match TRBD1. Sequences were obtained from blood. CDR3: CASSPTGQRRDTPLHF. The CDR3 DNA follows: TGCGCCAGCAGCCCCACGGGACAGAGGCGTGATACACCCCTCCACTTT.